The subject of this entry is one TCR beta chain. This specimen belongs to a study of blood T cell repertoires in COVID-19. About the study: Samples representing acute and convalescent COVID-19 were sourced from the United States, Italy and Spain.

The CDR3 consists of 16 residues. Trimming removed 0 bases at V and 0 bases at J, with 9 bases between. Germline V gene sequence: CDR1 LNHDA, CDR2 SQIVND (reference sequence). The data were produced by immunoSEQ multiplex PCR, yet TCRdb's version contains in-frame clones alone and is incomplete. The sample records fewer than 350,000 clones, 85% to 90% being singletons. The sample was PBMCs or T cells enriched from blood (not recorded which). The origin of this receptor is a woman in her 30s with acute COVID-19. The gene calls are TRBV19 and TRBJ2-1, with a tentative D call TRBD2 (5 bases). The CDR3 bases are TGTGCCAGTAGTATAGAAGGACTTAGCTCCTACAATGAGCAGTTCTTC. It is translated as CASSIEGLSSYNEQFF.